The 10 T cell receptor beta chains in this list originate from one sample, sequenced in a study of T cell repertoires in cytomegalovirus infection (dated 2019 in TCRdb). Sequencer: Illumina HiSeq 1500. TCRdb trimmed the raw reads at Q25, called clones with MiXCR and kept productive beta chains. Every entry covers one CDR3 protein and lists the most common genes and DNA from its rows. This sample has 200,000 to 300,000 distinct CDR3 sequences in its table, and approximately 8.3% of those were observed once. The top ten hold about 15% of the sample. Sequencing was performed on PBMCs. Receptor source: a human donor in good health (CMV status not recorded). Some clones in this sample may be carry-over from other donors' samples.

At least ten counts were recorded for this clonotype. The J gene is TRBJ1-1, the V gene TRBV23-1, with D uncertain. TRBV23-1 qualifies as an ORF whose function is uncertain. The CDR3 is 18 residues long. Trimming removed 1 base at V and 1 base at J, with 19 bases between. CDR3 loop: CASSQFSGVSTQNTEAFF. The CDR3 region has the DNA TGCGCCAGCAGTCAATTCTCCGGTGTTTCGACACAGAACACTGAAGCTTTCTTT.

This chain joins TRBV28 and TRBJ1-5, with a weak D call TRBD1 (6 bases). The germline V gene encodes CDR1 MDHEN and CDR2 SYDVKM. This CDR3 contains 15 residues. Trimming left V 6 bases short and J 6 bases short, with 18 bases between. CDR3 sequence (DNA): TGTGCCAGCAGCTTAGGGGGTAGGGGACCTCAGCCCCAGCATTTT. It translates to CASSLGGRGPQPQHF.

The chain is built from TRBV11-2 and TRBJ2-3; D remains unclear. Trimming removed 7 bases at V and 4 bases at J, with 12 bases between. The germline gives CDR1 SGHAT, CDR2 FQNNGV. There are 13 residues in the CDR3. CDR3 DNA: TGTGCCAGCACCTTGTATAAGCCAGATACGCAGTATTTT. It specifies CASTLYKPDTQYF.

This clonotype was counted a few times. CDR3 sequence (DNA): TGTGCCATCAGTGAGTACGGGGTTGGAGAGGATGGCTACACCTTC. Its protein product is CAISEYGVGEDGYTF. The chain couples TRBV10-3 to TRBJ1-2; D gene unclear. CDR3 length: 15 residues. Germline V gene sequence: CDR1 ENHRY, CDR2 SYGVKD. Trimming stripped 1 base from V and 6 bases from J, with 15 bases between.

The chain links TRBV5-1 to TRBJ2-1, with TRBD2 matching over 13 bases. The junction had 3 bases not matched to a gene; V was cut back by 2 bases and J by 7 bases. The CDR3 covers 15 residues. CDR1 is SGHRS, CDR2 YFSETQ, per germline. The CDR3 region is CASSFGTSGKNEQFF. CDR3 DNA sequence: TGCGCCAGCAGCTTTGGGACTAGCGGGAAGAATGAGCAGTTCTTC.

This clonotype was seen a handful of times. The chain recombines TRBV11-2 with TRBJ2-7; 7 bases are a match to TRBD1. This CDR3 is built from 15 residues. Germline assignment: CDR1 SGHAT and CDR2 FQNNGV. Unmatched junction bases numbered 7, after V lost 1 base and J lost 4 bases. The CDR3 region has the DNA TGTGCCAGCAGCTTAGCTTCGACAGGGATATACGAGCAGTACTTC. Its translation is CASSLASTGIYEQYF.

This clonotype has at least ten counts. The chain couples TRBV25-1 to TRBJ1-1, with a tentative D call TRBD1 (6 bases). With 6 bases removed from V and 6 bases from J, the gap between germline ends came to 17 bases. This CDR3 contains 14 residues. The germline gives CDR1 MGHDK, CDR2 SYGVNS. CDR3 sequence (DNA): TGTGCCAGCAGGGAGGGGGGGGGCCGGGCTGAAGCTTTCTTT. Residues: CASREGGGRAEAFF.

This clonotype was seen repeatedly, ten times or more. The chain has TRBV7-9 and TRBJ2-7; tentative D call: TRBD1 (6 bases). Deletions cut 3 bases from V and 0 bases from J, with 12 bases between. CDR1 and CDR2 (germline): SEHNR, FQNEAQ (reference sequence). This CDR3 region has 15 residues. CDR3 nucleotides: TGTGCCAGCAGCTTTGATGGGGACACCTCCTACGAGCAGTACTTC. Encoded protein: CASSFDGDTSYEQYF. The full variable domain, its missing parts supplied by reference TRBV7-9 and TRBJ2-7, is DTGVSQNPRHKITKRGQNVTFRCDPISEHNRLYWYRQTLGQGPEFLTYFQNEAQLEKSRLLSDRFSAERPKGSFSTLEIQRTEQGDSAMYLCASSFDGDTSYEQYFGPGTRLTVT.

This rearrangement joins TRBV4-1 to TRBJ1-1, with 7 bases lining up with TRBD1. CDR1 MGHRA and CDR2 YSYEKL come from the germline V gene. V lost 2 bases, J lost 4 bases, and 7 bases stayed unmatched. CDR3 length equals 15 residues. The DNA of the CDR3 is TGCGCCAGCAGCCAACAAACAGGGGTCAGCACTGAAGCTTTCTTT. Its translation is CASSQQTGVSTEAFF.

This clonotype was counted a few times. The V gene is TRBV20-1, the J gene TRBJ1-1, with D possibly being TRBD1 (5 bases). The germline V and J ends were trimmed by 1 base and 1 base, with 10 bases remaining between them. The CDR3 covers 14 residues. Germline V CDR1 and CDR2: DFQATT, SNEGSKA (reference sequence). In DNA form, the CDR3 reads TGCAGTGCTAGAGTCACCAGGGCGAACACTGAAGCTTTCTTT. Its translation is CSARVTRANTEAFF.